This T cell receptor beta chain derives from a study of technical replicates of blood from a handful of donors. Germline lookup yields CDR1 LNHDA and CDR2 SQIVND (reference sequence). The V end was cut by 6 bases, the J end by 5 bases, with 7 bases between. CDR3 length: 11 residues. Clones were read by immunoSEQ multiplex PCR, and TCRdb kept only the in-frame ones, dropping some. The repertoire includes roughly 79,000 clones, 85% to 95% of them detected once, and roughly 0.37% sits in the top ten. The rearrangement links TRBV19 to TRBJ2-5; perhaps TRBD2 as D (5 bases). This sequence was found in a human donor in good health. The sample taken for sequencing was T cells isolated from PBMCs. CDR3 protein: CASRDWETQYF. DNA of the CDR3: TGTGCCAGTAGGGACTGGGAGACCCAGTACTTC. Drawing the rest from reference TRBV19 and TRBJ2-5, the complete variable domain is DGGITQSPKYLFRKEGQNVTLSCEQNLNHDAMYWYRQDPGQGLRLIYYSQIVNDFQKGDIAEGYSVSREKKESFPLTVTSAQKNPTAFYLCASRDWETQYFGPGTRLLVL.